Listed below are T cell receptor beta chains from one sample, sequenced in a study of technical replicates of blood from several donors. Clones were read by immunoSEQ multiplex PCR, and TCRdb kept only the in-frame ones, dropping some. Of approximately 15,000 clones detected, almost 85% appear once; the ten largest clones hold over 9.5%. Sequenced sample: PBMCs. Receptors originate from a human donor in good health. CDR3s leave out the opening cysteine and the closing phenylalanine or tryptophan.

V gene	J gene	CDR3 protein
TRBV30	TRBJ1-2	AWSEGQLQGYT
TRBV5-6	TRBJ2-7	ASSLPGLAGEVQY
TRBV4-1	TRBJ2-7	ASSQALAGDLYEQY
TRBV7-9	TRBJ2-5	ASSFPTSGEETQY
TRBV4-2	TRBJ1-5	ASSQVRGNSNQPQH
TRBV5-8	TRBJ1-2	ASSLQGWANYGYT
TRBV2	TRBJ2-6	ASKRTQTLSGANVLT
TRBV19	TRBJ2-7	ASSIRLLTSGISYEQY
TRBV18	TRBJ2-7	ASSPTDSYEQY
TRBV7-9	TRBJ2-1	ASSPKGTSGNEQF
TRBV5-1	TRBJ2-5	ASSPTGGVQETQY
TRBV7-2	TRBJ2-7	ASSSSTGPYEQY
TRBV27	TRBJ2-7	ASSFFLGQVYEQY
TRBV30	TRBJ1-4	AWSVLNTNEKLF
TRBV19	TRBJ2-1	ASSIGGRASEQF
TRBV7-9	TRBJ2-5	ASSFRLPRGPQETQY
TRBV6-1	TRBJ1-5	ASSEEWTRH
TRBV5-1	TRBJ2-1	ASSLDGTSEYYEQF
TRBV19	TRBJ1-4	ASSIALTSTGEKLF
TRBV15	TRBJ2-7	ATRPGQNTYEQY
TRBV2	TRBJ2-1	ASSEGFVEQF
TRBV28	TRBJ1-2	ASSLFRDSYGYT
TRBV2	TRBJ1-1	ASSGQGAEAF
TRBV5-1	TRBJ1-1	ASSVQGAGDTEAF
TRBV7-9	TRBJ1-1	ASSLGTAEAF
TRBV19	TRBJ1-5	ASSIEEGISNQPQH
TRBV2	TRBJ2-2	ASSELAFTGELF
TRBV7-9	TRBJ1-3	ASSLVLRLPTTDTIY
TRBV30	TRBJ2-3	AWSVLSGSRTDTQY
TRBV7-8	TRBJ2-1	ASSLDLGRGDEQF
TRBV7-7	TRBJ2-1	ASSLGGLGKQF
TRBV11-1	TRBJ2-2	ASSKTQGSTGELF
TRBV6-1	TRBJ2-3	ASSGDTGYTDTQY
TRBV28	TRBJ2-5	ASSRPGGTGFRTKQETQY
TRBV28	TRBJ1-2	ASSFADYGYT
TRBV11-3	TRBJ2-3	ASSLGRDTFTDTQY
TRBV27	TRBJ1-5	ASSFGVSGNQPQH
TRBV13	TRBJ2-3	ASSLGQGKGTDTQY
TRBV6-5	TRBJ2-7	ASSQQGYEQY
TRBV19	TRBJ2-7	ASTVSPGYEQY
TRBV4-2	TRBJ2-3	ASSQEVASSDTQY
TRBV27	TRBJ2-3	ASSFATGGGTQY
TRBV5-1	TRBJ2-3	ASSPVASGTGATDTQY
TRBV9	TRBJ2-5	ASSDGGQREETQY
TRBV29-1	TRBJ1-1	SVTKTGKNTEAF
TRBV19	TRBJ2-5	ASSIDRRDRGPNKETQY
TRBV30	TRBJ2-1	AWSVASGRHEQF
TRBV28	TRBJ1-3	ASRFSGNTIY
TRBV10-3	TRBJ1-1	AISEREGLSNTEAF
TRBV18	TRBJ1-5	ASSLDRGLGQPQH
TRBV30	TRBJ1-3	AWSLIQGAGNTIY
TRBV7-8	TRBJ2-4	ASSPPQREGDIQY
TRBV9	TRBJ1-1	ASSVEPKNTEAF
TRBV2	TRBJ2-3	ASSERDTQY
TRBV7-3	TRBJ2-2	ASSYTSGMTGELF
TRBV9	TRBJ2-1	ASSLLSGIVNEQF
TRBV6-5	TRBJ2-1	ASSYSVGAIYNEQF